This T cell receptor beta chain was found in a study of T-cell memory formation after mild COVID-19. TCRdb called the 5' RACE reads again in MiXCR, with one record for every CDR3 protein. The sample consists of roughly 340,000 distinct CDR3 sequences, 15% of them appearing once. This clonotype has just a few counts. The junction had 6 bases not matched to a gene; V was cut back by 0 bases and J by 7 bases. CDR1 is DFQATT and CDR2 is SNEGSKA in the germline V gene (reference sequence). The length of the CDR3 is 14 residues. Sequences were obtained from PBMCs or a T cell subset sorted from them (not recorded which). This chain connects TRBV20-1 to TRBJ1-2; 9 bases fit TRBD1. This clonotype was obtained from a man younger than 30 who had mild COVID-19 (a few samples of this study predate the infection). Cell type and time point are not known. The CDR3 bases are TGCAGTGCTAGAGAGCAGGGACAGGGTTCTGGCTACACCTTC. Translating gives CSAREQGQGSGYTF.